What follows describes a single T cell receptor (beta chain). The sample is drawn from a study of blood T cells in healthy people across ages. Next came a second PCR, run for roughly 6 to 11 cycles, which used a sample-barcoded 5' primer along with a J-beta primer mix. MiXCR was run by TCRdb on the 5' RACE reads, yielding one entry per CDR3 protein. The sample lists over 700,000 distinct CDR3 sequences; around 25% were seen once. Per the germline V gene, CDR1 is SGHRS and CDR2 is YFSETQ. This CDR3 is built from 16 residues. Russia was home to the donors, healthy Caucasian individuals aged 6 to 90. These same data were also listed under a study on T cells of mothers and their children.

The TCR comes from a boy aged 5 to 17 in good health. The sequenced sample was blood. V and J are TRBV5-1 and TRBJ2-5; 12 nucleotides align to TRBD2. The DNA end lines up better with TRBJ2-1; the J call may be wrong. CDR3 in amino acids: CASSLGGLAGRDEQFF. The CDR3 DNA follows: TGCGCCAGCAGCTTGGGTGGACTAGCGGGGCGGGATGAGCAGTTCTTC.